This T cell receptor beta chain appears in the sequencing data of a study of blood T cell repertoires in COVID-19. Study summary: The origin of the acute and convalescent COVID-19 samples was the United States, Italy and Spain. The analysed material was cDNA or gDNA that came from T cells, B-cell-depleted T cells, or PBMCs.

The CDR3 loop spans 15 amino acids. The V and J ends lost 2 bases and 3 bases respectively, with 13 bases between them. Germline values: CDR1 SGHVS, CDR2 FQNEAQ. Assay: immunoSEQ multiplex PCR; the TCRdb copy retains only in-frame clones and omits some. The table has roughly 300,000 clones, 70% to 90% seen once; the top ten hold more than 6%. The sequence was collected from a human donor in a cohort sampled during active COVID-19. The chain has TRBV7-8 and TRBJ1-1; perhaps TRBD1 as D (5 bases). The specimen was peripheral blood. CDR3 sequence (DNA): TGTGCCAGCAGCTTATCAGGGCGCGTGTACACTGAAGCTTTCTTT. Residues: CASSLSGRVYTEAFF.